In this sample, the clone carrying this T cell receptor (beta chain) turned up a few times. The target antigen is unknown. Repertoires were generated with immunoSEQ multiplex PCR, while TCRdb's copy carries only in-frame clones and drops some. The table lists 13,000 to 15,000 clones, about 69% of them singletons. This sample was taken from a study of neoadjuvant anti-PD-1 for oral cavity cancer. Whole-study findings and limits: Pretreatment Treg/Th17 ratio correlated inversely with post-treatment tumor clonality.

Trimming left V 2 bases short and J 7 bases short, with 23 bases between. Germline CDR1 reads SEHNR; CDR2 reads FQNEAQ (reference sequence). The CDR3 covers 17 residues. Sample: PBMCs, taken before nivolumab (anti-PD-1) treatment. The source of this sequence is a person between 35 and 79 years old with oral cavity squamous cell carcinoma. The V call is TRBV7-9, the J call TRBJ1-2; D is uncertain. In DNA, the CDR3 is TGTGCCAGCAGCTTAACAAGCTACCGGACTCGGGGTGGTGGCTACACCTTC. Amino acids: CASSLTSYRTRGGGYTF.